Listed below are T cell receptor beta chains from one sample, sequenced in a study of cytomegalovirus exposure and HLA in healthy donors. The repertoire was sequenced with immunoSEQ multiplex PCR; TCRdb's copy has only in-frame clones and lacks some. Of about 130,000 clones listed, around three quarters are singletons. The sequencing input was PBMCs. The receptors shown here come from a man in his forties or fifties in good health and CMV-seronegative. CDR3s include the opening cysteine and the closing phenylalanine or tryptophan. The order of the fields is CDR3 DNA, CDR3 protein, clone size, CDR3 length, J gene, D gene, V gene. The D gene is left open where the match is weak. Clone size is stated in some rows and not others, as once, few, many or a class when expanded.

CDR3 DNA: TGTGCCAACACCACGGCACGGGTAGGCTGGCATGAGCAGTTCTTC
CDR3 protein: CANTTARVGWHEQFF
clone size: -
CDR3 length: 15
J gene: TRBJ2-1
D gene: -
V gene: TRBV27

CDR3 DNA: TGTGCCAGCACCCCTCCGGGACTACCCTACAATGAGCAGTTCTTC
CDR3 protein: CASTPPGLPYNEQFF
clone size: -
CDR3 length: 15
J gene: TRBJ2-1
D gene: -
V gene: TRBV21-1

CDR3 DNA: TGTGCCAGCAGCCCAATCGAGGTCCCTAGCACAGATACGCAGTATTTT
CDR3 protein: CASSPIEVPSTDTQYF
clone size: -
CDR3 length: 16
J gene: TRBJ2-3
D gene: -
V gene: TRBV28

CDR3 DNA: TGTGCCAGTAGTATAGACGCACTGACAGGGGCGAACTATGGCTACACCTTC
CDR3 protein: CASSIDALTGANYGYTF
clone size: -
CDR3 length: 17
J gene: TRBJ1-2
D gene: TRBD1
V gene: TRBV19

CDR3 DNA: TGTGCCAGCAGCCCGACAGGTTACGGAGGTACTGAAGCTTTCTTT
CDR3 protein: CASSPTGYGGTEAFF
clone size: -
CDR3 length: 15
J gene: TRBJ1-1
D gene: -
V gene: TRBV11-2

CDR3 DNA: TGTGCCAGCAGCTCCATGACAGGGGGCCTTTCACCCCTCCACTTT
CDR3 protein: CASSSMTGGLSPLHF
clone size: once
CDR3 length: 15
J gene: TRBJ1-6
D gene: TRBD1
V gene: TRBV7-3

CDR3 DNA: TGTGCCAGCAGCCCTCATTTTCAGGCTATAAACTATGGCTACACCTTC
CDR3 protein: CASSPHFQAINYGYTF
clone size: -
CDR3 length: 16
J gene: TRBJ1-2
D gene: -
V gene: TRBV7-9

CDR3 DNA: TGTGCCTGGACAGAGGGGAGGGAAGAGACCCAGTACTTC
CDR3 protein: CAWTEGREETQYF
clone size: -
CDR3 length: 13
J gene: TRBJ2-5
D gene: TRBD2
V gene: TRBV30

CDR3 DNA: TGTGCCAGCAGCTTAGCAAGGGAGGCCGGGCGGGAGCGGGAGACCCAGTACTTC
CDR3 protein: CASSLAREAGRERETQYF
clone size: -
CDR3 length: 18
J gene: TRBJ2-5
D gene: TRBD2
V gene: TRBV7-2

CDR3 DNA: TGTGCCAGCAGCTGGGGCAGGGGGCTGCTAGAGACCCAGTACTTC
CDR3 protein: CASSWGRGLLETQYF
clone size: -
CDR3 length: 15
J gene: TRBJ2-5
D gene: TRBD1
V gene: TRBV5-6

CDR3 DNA: TGTGCCAGCAGCGCACAGGGTAGCACAGATACGCAGTATTTT
CDR3 protein: CASSAQGSTDTQYF
clone size: -
CDR3 length: 14
J gene: TRBJ2-3
D gene: -
V gene: TRBV7-3

CDR3 DNA: TGTGCCAGCAGCGCCGGGCCCCGGGAGGGCCACTATGGCTACACCTTC
CDR3 protein: CASSAGPREGHYGYTF
clone size: few
CDR3 length: 16
J gene: TRBJ1-2
D gene: -
V gene: TRBV12-1

CDR3 DNA: TGTGCCAGCAGTAACCCTGAGAGGAGGCAGTACTTC
CDR3 protein: CASSNPERRQYF
clone size: few
CDR3 length: 12
J gene: TRBJ2-7
D gene: -
V gene: TRBV2

CDR3 DNA: TGTGCCAGCAGAGGGGGACTAGCGGTCCAAGAGACCCAGTACTTC
CDR3 protein: CASRGGLAVQETQYF
clone size: -
CDR3 length: 15
J gene: TRBJ2-5
D gene: TRBD2
V gene: TRBV2

CDR3 DNA: TGTGCCAGCAGTGAAGCCGGCGGGAGGGTCTTC
CDR3 protein: CASSEAGGRVF
clone size: -
CDR3 length: 11
J gene: TRBJ2-4
D gene: TRBD2
V gene: TRBV6-1

CDR3 DNA: TGCGCCAGCAGCCAAGATCTTACAGGGGATCAGCCCCAGCATTTT
CDR3 protein: CASSQDLTGDQPQHF
clone size: few
CDR3 length: 15
J gene: TRBJ1-5
D gene: TRBD1
V gene: TRBV4-3

CDR3 DNA: TGTGCCAGCAGTGAGGGGGGAACTGAAGCTTTCTTT
CDR3 protein: CASSEGGTEAFF
clone size: -
CDR3 length: 12
J gene: TRBJ1-1
D gene: -
V gene: TRBV6-1

CDR3 DNA: TGTGCCAGCAGTGAACACTGGGGCGCTTCCTACGAGCAGTACTTC
CDR3 protein: CASSEHWGASYEQYF
clone size: -
CDR3 length: 15
J gene: TRBJ2-7
D gene: -
V gene: TRBV2

CDR3 DNA: TGTGCCAGCAGCCCGGGACTGTACTCTGGAAACACCATATATTTT
CDR3 protein: CASSPGLYSGNTIYF
clone size: -
CDR3 length: 15
J gene: TRBJ1-3
D gene: -
V gene: TRBV7-2

CDR3 DNA: TGCAGCGTTGTCAGGGGATCTAGCACAGATACGCAGTATTTT
CDR3 protein: CSVVRGSSTDTQYF
clone size: -
CDR3 length: 14
J gene: TRBJ2-3
D gene: -
V gene: TRBV29-1

CDR3 DNA: TGTGCCAGCAGCTTACATGGGCGTGGGAACACCGGGGAGCTGTTTTTT
CDR3 protein: CASSLHGRGNTGELFF
clone size: once
CDR3 length: 16
J gene: TRBJ2-2
D gene: -
V gene: TRBV7-3

CDR3 DNA: TGTGCCAGCAGCGCCGGGACAGACAATCAGCCCCAGCATTTT
CDR3 protein: CASSAGTDNQPQHF
clone size: -
CDR3 length: 14
J gene: TRBJ1-5
D gene: TRBD1
V gene: TRBV6-5

CDR3 DNA: TGTGCCAGTAGTATTCGGAGAGGGGGCCCCTCTAACTATGGCTACACCTTC
CDR3 protein: CASSIRRGGPSNYGYTF
clone size: -
CDR3 length: 17
J gene: TRBJ1-2
D gene: TRBD1
V gene: TRBV19

CDR3 DNA: TGTGCCATCGCCGGGACTAGCGGGAGTGAGGCCTACAATGAGCAGTTCTTC
CDR3 protein: CAIAGTSGSEAYNEQFF
clone size: -
CDR3 length: 17
J gene: TRBJ2-1
D gene: TRBD2
V gene: TRBV10-3

CDR3 DNA: TGTGCCAGCAGCCGCTTGGGACAGGGAAGATTTGGCTATGGCTACACCTTC
CDR3 protein: CASSRLGQGRFGYGYTF
clone size: -
CDR3 length: 17
J gene: TRBJ1-2
D gene: TRBD1
V gene: TRBV4-2

CDR3 DNA: TGTGCCAGCAGCGACGACAGGTTCTACGAGCAGTACTTC
CDR3 protein: CASSDDRFYEQYF
clone size: -
CDR3 length: 13
J gene: TRBJ2-7
D gene: -
V gene: TRBV9

CDR3 DNA: TGCGCCAGCTCGCCCGGGACAGGGAATCAGCCCCAGCATTTT
CDR3 protein: CASSPGTGNQPQHF
clone size: -
CDR3 length: 14
J gene: TRBJ1-5
D gene: TRBD1
V gene: TRBV5-1

CDR3 DNA: TGTGCCAGCAGACCCGGGACAGGGAACACTGAAGCTTTCTTT
CDR3 protein: CASRPGTGNTEAFF
clone size: -
CDR3 length: 14
J gene: TRBJ1-1
D gene: TRBD1
V gene: TRBV6-6

CDR3 DNA: TGTGCCAGCAGCTTTTTCTCCGCGGCAGCTAATGAAAAACTGTTTTTT
CDR3 protein: CASSFFSAAANEKLFF
clone size: -
CDR3 length: 16
J gene: TRBJ1-4
D gene: -
V gene: TRBV5-6

CDR3 DNA: TGTGCCAGCAGCCAAGATTTAGGGGGCCGATACGAGCAGTACTTC
CDR3 protein: CASSQDLGGRYEQYF
clone size: -
CDR3 length: 15
J gene: TRBJ2-7
D gene: TRBD1
V gene: TRBV14

CDR3 DNA: TGTGCCAGCAGCTTAGCTGACGGGAGGGGTGATTATGAGCAGTTCTTC
CDR3 protein: CASSLADGRGDYEQFF
clone size: -
CDR3 length: 16
J gene: TRBJ2-1
D gene: TRBD2
V gene: TRBV7-2

CDR3 DNA: TGTGCCAGCAGCTCTAGCGGGGGTGGGATGTATGAGCAGTTCTTC
CDR3 protein: CASSSSGGGMYEQFF
clone size: -
CDR3 length: 15
J gene: TRBJ2-1
D gene: TRBD2
V gene: TRBV6-5

CDR3 DNA: TGTGCCAGCAGAACGTGGGGGGGGGATTACGAGCAGTACTTC
CDR3 protein: CASRTWGGDYEQYF
clone size: -
CDR3 length: 14
J gene: TRBJ2-7
D gene: TRBD2
V gene: TRBV6-6

CDR3 DNA: TGCGCCAGCAGCTTGGTTTCAGGGTCGAACACTGAAGCTTTCTTT
CDR3 protein: CASSLVSGSNTEAFF
clone size: -
CDR3 length: 15
J gene: TRBJ1-1
D gene: -
V gene: TRBV5-1

CDR3 DNA: TGTGCCAGCAGTTTATCGGGGGCGGCTGAAGCTTTCTTT
CDR3 protein: CASSLSGAAEAFF
clone size: -
CDR3 length: 13
J gene: TRBJ1-1
D gene: -
V gene: TRBV27

CDR3 DNA: TGTGCCAGCAGCTTGGGGGGGGTAAATAGCAATCAGCCCCAGCATTTT
CDR3 protein: CASSLGGVNSNQPQHF
clone size: few
CDR3 length: 16
J gene: TRBJ1-5
D gene: -
V gene: TRBV5-4

CDR3 DNA: TGCGCCAGCAGCTTAGGCGGGGGCCGACGACGGCCTAATGAAAAACTGTTTTTT
CDR3 protein: CASSLGGGRRRPNEKLFF
clone size: -
CDR3 length: 18
J gene: TRBJ1-4
D gene: -
V gene: TRBV4-3

CDR3 DNA: TGTGCCAGCAGAAATCAACAGGGCTACGGTGAAAAACTGTTTTTT
CDR3 protein: CASRNQQGYGEKLFF
clone size: -
CDR3 length: 15
J gene: TRBJ1-4
D gene: -
V gene: TRBV6-1

CDR3 DNA: TGCGCCAGCAGCCCCACCCTCCGAGCGGAGCTAAAATACAATGAGCAGTTCTTC
CDR3 protein: CASSPTLRAELKYNEQFF
clone size: -
CDR3 length: 18
J gene: TRBJ2-1
D gene: -
V gene: TRBV4-3

CDR3 DNA: TGCGCCAGCAGCTTGGCTTCGGCGGGTGCCGGGGAGCTGTTTTTT
CDR3 protein: CASSLASAGAGELFF
clone size: -
CDR3 length: 15
J gene: TRBJ2-2
D gene: -
V gene: TRBV5-1

CDR3 DNA: TGTGCCAGCAGCCAGGAGCGGCGGAGGGAGCAGTACTTC
CDR3 protein: CASSQERRREQYF
clone size: -
CDR3 length: 13
J gene: TRBJ2-7
D gene: -
V gene: TRBV7-8

CDR3 DNA: TGTGCCAGCAGTTCTAACAGTTTCAATCAGCCCCAGCATTTT
CDR3 protein: CASSSNSFNQPQHF
clone size: few
CDR3 length: 14
J gene: TRBJ1-5
D gene: -
V gene: TRBV6-5

CDR3 DNA: TGTGCCAGCAGTTACGGGACAGGGGCTGGCTACACCTTC
CDR3 protein: CASSYGTGAGYTF
clone size: once
CDR3 length: 13
J gene: TRBJ1-2
D gene: TRBD1
V gene: TRBV6-6

CDR3 DNA: TGCGCCAGCAGCTTGGGACAGGGTTTCGAGACCCAGTACTTC
CDR3 protein: CASSLGQGFETQYF
clone size: -
CDR3 length: 14
J gene: TRBJ2-5
D gene: TRBD1
V gene: TRBV5-1

CDR3 DNA: TGTGCCTGGAGTGTAGGAGGGGTTTTCGGTGAAAAACTGTTTTTT
CDR3 protein: CAWSVGGVFGEKLFF
clone size: -
CDR3 length: 15
J gene: TRBJ1-4
D gene: -
V gene: TRBV30

CDR3 DNA: TGTGCCAGCAGGCACCGGGACAGGGACTACCTTTTAGCCAAAAACATTCAGTACTTC
CDR3 protein: CASRHRDRDYLLAKNIQYF
clone size: once
CDR3 length: 19
J gene: TRBJ2-4
D gene: TRBD1
V gene: TRBV9

CDR3 DNA: TGCGCCAGCAGCCAAGAGGGGACAGGGGCCTACGAGCAGTACTTC
CDR3 protein: CASSQEGTGAYEQYF
clone size: -
CDR3 length: 15
J gene: TRBJ2-7
D gene: TRBD1
V gene: TRBV4-3

CDR3 DNA: TGCGCCAGCAGTGAATTTGAGAGCGAGCAGTACTTC
CDR3 protein: CASSEFESEQYF
clone size: -
CDR3 length: 12
J gene: TRBJ2-7
D gene: -
V gene: TRBV10-2

CDR3 DNA: TGCGCCAGCAGCTTCCGACAGGGGATGGACAATGAGCAGTTCTTC
CDR3 protein: CASSFRQGMDNEQFF
clone size: -
CDR3 length: 15
J gene: TRBJ2-1
D gene: TRBD1
V gene: TRBV5-1

CDR3 DNA: TGTGCCAGCAGCCCAGGACAGGGGGCTTCCACTGAAGCTTTCTTT
CDR3 protein: CASSPGQGASTEAFF
clone size: -
CDR3 length: 15
J gene: TRBJ1-1
D gene: TRBD1
V gene: TRBV7-9

CDR3 DNA: TGTGCCAGCAGCCCGGGACAGCAAGAGACCCAGTACTTC
CDR3 protein: CASSPGQQETQYF
clone size: -
CDR3 length: 13
J gene: TRBJ2-5
D gene: TRBD1
V gene: TRBV7-8

CDR3 DNA: TGTGCCAGCAGTGCCCCTGTACTAGCGGGGCCTACCTCCTACGAGCAGTACTTC
CDR3 protein: CASSAPVLAGPTSYEQYF
clone size: -
CDR3 length: 18
J gene: TRBJ2-7
D gene: TRBD2
V gene: TRBV6-4

CDR3 DNA: TGTGCCAGCAGCTTAAGGCAGGGAACTGGAAACACCATATATTTT
CDR3 protein: CASSLRQGTGNTIYF
clone size: few
CDR3 length: 15
J gene: TRBJ1-3
D gene: -
V gene: TRBV7-9